Detailed here is one T cell receptor (beta chain). The antigen remains undetermined. The CDR3 spans 14 residues. In germline, CDR1 is LNHDA, CDR2 SQIVND (reference sequence). V lost 0 bases and J 5 bases, leaving 10 bases between the germline ends. Sequencing was performed with immunoSEQ multiplex PCR; in TCRdb, only in-frame clones are kept and a portion is missing. The table lists about 24,000 clones, 77% of them singletons. These data come from a study of OX40 agonist ivuxolimab in advanced cancers. Study details: Ivuxolimab, an agonist antibody against OX40 (CD134), was given to patients. People who had prior anti-PD-1, anti-PD-L1 or anti-CTLA-4 therapy could take part, and around 40% had some.

Study-wide results and caveats: More expanded clones were seen, on average, in CD8+ T cells than in CD4+.

The sequence came from an adult with an advanced solid tumor such as melanoma, head and neck, liver or kidney cancer. The chain uses TRBV19 and TRBJ2-5, with D uncertain. The sequenced sample was CD4+ or CD8+ T cells sorted from blood, obtained in a trial of the OX40 agonist ivuxolimab. The CDR3 region has the DNA TGTGCCAGTAGTATAGATTTGGGGTTGGAGACCCAGTACTTC. As protein: CASSIDLGLETQYF.